This T cell receptor (beta chain) was sequenced in a study of blood T cell repertoires in COVID-19. Overall study context: The United States, Italy and Spain provided the acute and convalescent COVID-19 samples.

Authors' data handling: Amplification with reference gene primers provided the estimates of nucleated cell counts. Some clones are missing from TCRdb's copy, which holds only in-frame ones; the method was immunoSEQ multiplex PCR. The DNA gave D and trimming, while V, J and clone size come from that table. The sample consists of 87,000 or so clones, over 70% of them appearing once. CDR3 size: 16 residues. The V call is TRBV1, the J call TRBJ1-3. TRBV1 is designated a pseudogene. The sample comprised peripheral blood. This TCR derives from an elderly man with acute or convalescent COVID-19. CDR3 region: CTSSRESVHMGNTIYF. In DNA form, the CDR3 reads TGCACCAGCAGCCGCGAATCGGTCCATATGGGAAACACCATATATTTT.